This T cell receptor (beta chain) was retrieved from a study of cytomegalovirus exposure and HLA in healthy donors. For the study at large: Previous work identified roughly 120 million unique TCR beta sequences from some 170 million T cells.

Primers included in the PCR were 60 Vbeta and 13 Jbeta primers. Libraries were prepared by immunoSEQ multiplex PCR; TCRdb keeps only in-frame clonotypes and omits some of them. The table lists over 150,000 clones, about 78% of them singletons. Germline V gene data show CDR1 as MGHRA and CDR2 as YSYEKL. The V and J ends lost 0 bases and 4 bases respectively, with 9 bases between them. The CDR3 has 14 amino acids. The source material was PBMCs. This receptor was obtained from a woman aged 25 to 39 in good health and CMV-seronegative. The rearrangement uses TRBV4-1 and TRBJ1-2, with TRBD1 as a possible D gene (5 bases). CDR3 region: CASSQEGGLYGYTF. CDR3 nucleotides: TGCGCCAGCAGCCAAGAGGGGGGACTCTATGGCTACACCTTC.